This is a list of T cell receptor beta chains from one sample in a study of early T cells in non-severe SARS-CoV-2 infection. TCRdb re-analysed the 5' RACE reads in MiXCR, keeping a single row per CDR3 protein. The sample lists some 28,000 distinct CDR3 sequences; about 4.6% were seen once. The sequenced sample was whole blood. All receptors derive from an adult who was a healthcare worker with PCR-confirmed SARS-CoV-2 infection or an uninfected control (not recorded which). CDR3s include the opening cysteine and the closing phenylalanine or tryptophan. The D gene is left open where the match is weak. Rows give clone size only sometimes, using once, few, many, or a class for an expanded clone.

cdr3_aa cdr3_nt v_call clone_size d_call j_call
CASSDRGSWDTQYF TGTGCCAGCAGTGACAGGGGTTCTTGGGATACGCAGTATTTT TRBV27 many TRBD1 TRBJ2-3
CASSQGRGNQPQHF TGTGCCAGCAGTCAGGGCAGGGGCAATCAGCCCCAGCATTTT TRBV2 few - TRBJ1-5
CASSEMRETQYF TGTGCCAGCAGTGAAATGCGAGAGACCCAGTACTTC TRBV2 few - TRBJ2-5
CASSITPGQGADYNEQFF TGTGCCAGCAGCATTACGCCGGGACAGGGGGCTGATTACAATGAGCAGTTCTTC TRBV11-2 few TRBD1 TRBJ2-1
CASSLLTGTGQYF TGTGCCAGCAGTTTACTTACCGGGACAGGACAGTATTTT TRBV27 many TRBD1 TRBJ2-3
CSVEVAGVAPETQYF TGCAGCGTTGAAGTAGCGGGAGTAGCCCCAGAGACCCAGTACTTC TRBV29-1 many TRBD2 TRBJ2-5
CASSLEWGSTDTQYF TGTGCCAGCAGCTTAGAGTGGGGAAGCACAGATACGCAGTATTTT TRBV7-2 many - TRBJ2-3
CASSLEGVETQYF TGTGCCAGCAGCTTGGAAGGGGTAGAGACCCAGTACTTC TRBV5-4 many - TRBJ2-5
CASVVTDTQYF TGTGCTAGTGTGGTCACAGATACGCAGTATTTT TRBV12-5 - - TRBJ2-3
CASSWWGARSEETQYF TGCGCCAGCAGCTGGTGGGGGGCTCGGTCGGAAGAGACCCAGTACTTC TRBV5-1 many - TRBJ2-5
CASSLGTSGSYEQYF TGTGCCAGCAGCTTGGGGACTAGCGGCTCCTACGAGCAGTACTTC TRBV9 many TRBD2 TRBJ2-7
CASSHGGLASTRPNTGELFF TGCGCCAGCAGCCATGGAGGACTAGCTAGTACCCGTCCGAACACCGGGGAGCTGTTTTTT TRBV4-1 many TRBD2 TRBJ2-2
CASFSGLNTEAFF TGCGCCAGCTTTTCAGGCCTGAACACTGAAGCTTTCTTT TRBV5-1 many - TRBJ1-1
CASSPGTGGYGYTF TGCGCCAGCAGCCCCGGGACAGGGGGCTATGGCTACACCTTC TRBV5-1 many TRBD1 TRBJ1-2
CASSLLDLAGGHTQYF TGTGCCAGCAGTTTATTAGATCTAGCGGGAGGTCATACGCAGTATTTT TRBV27 many TRBD2 TRBJ2-3
CASSTGQQETQYF TGCGCCAGCAGTACGGGACAGCAAGAGACCCAGTACTTC TRBV10-2 many TRBD1 TRBJ2-5
CASSLGGNNEKLFF TGTGCCAGCAGTCTCGGGGGAAATAATGAAAAACTGTTTTTT TRBV7-9 few - TRBJ1-4
CSVEDLGNTIYF TGCAGCGTTGAAGACCTCGGAAACACCATATATTTT TRBV29-1 - - TRBJ1-3
CASSLLPRGRTEAFF TGTGCCAGCAGCCTCCTCCCCAGGGGGAGGACTGAAGCTTTCTTT TRBV12-3/TRBV12-4 - TRBD1 TRBJ1-1
CSARVDRTYGYTF TGCAGTGCTAGAGTAGACAGAACTTATGGCTACACCTTC TRBV20-1 many - TRBJ1-2
CSAGNGLSYEQYF TGCAGTGCGGGCAACGGGTTATCCTACGAGCAGTACTTC TRBV20-1 many - TRBJ2-7
CASSLGSGNEQFF TGCGCCAGCAGCTTAGGATCGGGCAATGAGCAGTTCTTC TRBV5-1 many - TRBJ2-1
CASSHDNTDTQYF TGTGCCAGCAGCCATGATAACACAGATACGCAGTATTTT TRBV6-5 many - TRBJ2-3
CSVVVDTSGLADEQFF TGCAGCGTTGTAGTCGATACTAGCGGTTTGGCGGATGAGCAGTTCTTC TRBV29-1 many TRBD2 TRBJ2-1
CASKVRGDGGYTF TGTGCCAGCAAGGTCAGGGGAGACGGAGGCTACACCTTC TRBV6-5 - - TRBJ1-2
CASTPRVEAFF TGTGCCAGTACCCCTAGGGTTGAAGCTTTCTTT TRBV7-2 many - TRBJ1-1
CASSRTGGNQPQHF TGTGCCAGCAGCCGGACAGGGGGCAATCAGCCCCAGCATTTT TRBV12-3/TRBV12-4 many TRBD1 TRBJ1-5
CASSGRADQPQHF TGCGCCAGCAGTGGAAGGGCTGATCAGCCCCAGCATTTT TRBV10-2 many - TRBJ1-5
CASSERQYTGELFF TGTGCCAGCAGTGAGAGGCAGTACACCGGGGAGCTGTTTTTT TRBV2 many - TRBJ2-2
CSARGALHEQYF TGCAGTGCTAGGGGGGCCCTCCACGAGCAGTACTTC TRBV20-1 - - TRBJ2-7
CASSKERGRDKLQPQHF TGTGCCAGCAGCAAAGAAAGGGGCAGGGACAAGCTTCAGCCCCAGCATTTT TRBV21-1 - - TRBJ1-5
CSALSGTDTQYF TGCAGTGCTCTAAGCGGTACAGATACGCAGTATTTT TRBV20-1 many - TRBJ2-3